This TCR beta chain was identified in a study of cytomegalovirus exposure and HLA in healthy donors. Study overall: Earlier work reported 95 million to 130 million unique TCR beta sequences from 150 million to 200 million T cells. Notes on the study in general: HLA restriction was apparent for most CMV-associated TCR beta chains in a later analysis.

Worth noting for this clone: Its antigen remains unidentified. The junction differs from germline at one of its ends, possibly a read error.

A multiplex PCR was run with 60 Vbeta primers and 13 Jbeta primers. The method was immunoSEQ multiplex PCR; TCRdb's version includes in-frame clones alone and lacks a portion of them. The data show 100,000 to 150,000 clones, approximately 85% seen once. The CDR3 consists of 16 residues. Germline assignment: CDR1 SGHTA and CDR2 FQGNSA. The V gene is TRBV7-2, the J gene TRBJ1-1; D gene unclear. The TCR originated in a boy between 5 and 17 years old in good health and CMV-seronegative. The specimen sequenced was PBMCs. The CDR3 nucleotides are TGTGCCAGCAGCTTACGAGGCGGCTACATGAACATTGAAGCTTTCTTT. Its translation: CASSLRGGYMNIEAFF.